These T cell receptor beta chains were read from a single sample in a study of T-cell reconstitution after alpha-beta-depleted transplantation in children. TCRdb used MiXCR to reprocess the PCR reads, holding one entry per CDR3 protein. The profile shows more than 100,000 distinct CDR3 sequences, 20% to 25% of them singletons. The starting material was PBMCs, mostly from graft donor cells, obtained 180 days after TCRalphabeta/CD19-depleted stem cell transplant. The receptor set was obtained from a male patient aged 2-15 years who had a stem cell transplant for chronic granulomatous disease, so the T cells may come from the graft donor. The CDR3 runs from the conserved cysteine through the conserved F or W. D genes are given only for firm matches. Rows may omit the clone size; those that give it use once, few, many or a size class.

TGCAGCGCTGCGGGGGCAGGTTGGAACACTGAAGCTTTCTTT | CSAAGAGWNTEAFF | - | TRBV29-1 | - | TRBJ1-1
TGTGCCAGCAGACGGATTAGCGGGAGGGGGCTGGTTAACAATGAGCAGTTCTTC | CASRRISGRGLVNNEQFF | - | TRBV5-5 | TRBD2 | TRBJ2-1
TGTGCCACCAGCTCCCGGTGGGATGAGCAGTTCTTC | CATSSRWDEQFF | few | TRBV15 | - | TRBJ2-1
TGTGCCACCAGCAGAGATAGGGGGGGCCGCAATGAGCAGTTCTTC | CATSRDRGGRNEQFF | few | TRBV15 | - | TRBJ2-1
TGTGCCAGCAGCACCTCAGGGCGGGAGGTAACTGAAGCTTTCTTT | CASSTSGREVTEAFF | - | TRBV5-6 | - | TRBJ1-1
TGTGCCAGCACCACAAGGGGCCGGGGAGCCAATGAGCAGTTCTTC | CASTTRGRGANEQFF | few | TRBV12-3/TRBV12-4 | - | TRBJ2-1
TGCAGTGCTAGAGAGGGGGGGGTAGGCTATGGCTACACCTTC | CSAREGGVGYGYTF | many | TRBV20-1 | - | TRBJ1-2
TGTGCCAGCCGGGACCTCCCGAACAATGAGCAGTTCTTC | CASRDLPNNEQFF | many | TRBV6-5 | - | TRBJ2-1
TGTGCCAGCAGTTTAGCGGTTGTTGCCCAAGAGACCCAGTACTTC | CASSLAVVAQETQYF | few | TRBV12-3/TRBV12-4 | - | TRBJ2-5
TGTGCCAGCAACTTACGTAGGGAAGAGACCCAGTACTTC | CASNLRREETQYF | - | TRBV7-2 | - | TRBJ2-5
TGCAGTGCAACTCCGGGACGGACAGGGCAAGAGACCCAGTACTTC | CSATPGRTGQETQYF | few | TRBV20-1 | TRBD1 | TRBJ2-5
TGCGCCAGCAGTGAGGGGGTACTAGCGGATTACAATGAGCAGTTCTTC | CASSEGVLADYNEQFF | - | TRBV10-1 | TRBD2 | TRBJ2-1
TGTGCCAGCAGCTTAGACAGGGGGTATCAAGAGACCCAGTACTTC | CASSLDRGYQETQYF | few | TRBV7-6 | TRBD1 | TRBJ2-5
TGCAGTGCTAGAGACAGGGGGTTCAATCAGCCCCAGCATTTT | CSARDRGFNQPQHF | few | TRBV20-1 | TRBD1 | TRBJ1-5
TGTGCCACCAGGGCGACCGAGAACACCGGGGAGCTGTTTTTT | CATRATENTGELFF | - | TRBV24-1 | - | TRBJ2-2
TGTGCCAGCTCACGATCGGCCTCTGGAAACACCATATATTTT | CASSRSASGNTIYF | once | TRBV18 | - | TRBJ1-3
TGCAGCGTTGGAGATAGGGGGCCTTACAATGAGCAGTTCTTC | CSVGDRGPYNEQFF | - | TRBV29-1 | TRBD1 | TRBJ2-1
TGTGCCAGCAGTCAGGGGACAGGGTTTGAAAAACTGTTTTTT | CASSQGTGFEKLFF | - | TRBV28 | TRBD1 | TRBJ1-4
TGTGCCAGCAGCTCGGCGGGACAGGGGCAAGAGACCCAGTACTTC | CASSSAGQGQETQYF | - | TRBV5-6 | TRBD1 | TRBJ2-5
TGCGCCAGCAACCCGGGTAATGTCGGCACAGATACGCAGTATTTT | CASNPGNVGTDTQYF | few | TRBV5-1 | - | TRBJ2-3
TGTGCCAGCAGCTTAACTAGCGGGGGGCGCTACGAGCAGTACTTC | CASSLTSGGRYEQYF | - | TRBV7-6 | TRBD2 | TRBJ2-7
TGTGCCAGCAGCCAACTCCAGGCCCAAGAGACCCAGTACTTC | CASSQLQAQETQYF | many | TRBV3-1 | - | TRBJ2-5
TGCAGTGCTAGCCGGGGGGATCAGCCCCAGCATTTT | CSASRGDQPQHF | few | TRBV20-1 | - | TRBJ1-5
TGTGCCACCAGTCCCGACCCGTGGAACACTGAAGCTTTCTTT | CATSPDPWNTEAFF | many | TRBV15 | - | TRBJ1-1
TGTGCCAGCAACCCCGGGACAGCCCCCTACAATGAGCAGTTCTTC | CASNPGTAPYNEQFF | - | TRBV21-1 | - | TRBJ2-1
TGTGCCACCAGCAGCCTGACTAGCGGGAGGACAGATACGCAGTATTTT | CATSSLTSGRTDTQYF | many | TRBV15 | TRBD2 | TRBJ2-3
TGTGCCAGCACCCCCGATCGTTCCTTTGGTGATGAGCAGTTCTTC | CASTPDRSFGDEQFF | few | TRBV28 | - | TRBJ2-1
TGCAGTGCTAGAGAATTCGGGCGGAATAATGAAAAACTGTTTTTT | CSAREFGRNNEKLFF | - | TRBV20-1 | - | TRBJ1-4
TGTGCCAGCAGTTGGGGACTAGCGGGAGTGGATGAGCAGTTCTTC | CASSWGLAGVDEQFF | few | TRBV7-3 | TRBD2 | TRBJ2-1
TGTGCCAGCAGTTTGGTGGCCAGGGGCTACGAGCAGTACTTC | CASSLVARGYEQYF | few | TRBV12-3/TRBV12-4 | - | TRBJ2-7
TGTGCCAGCAGGGGGACTAGCGGGAGAAACTACGAGCAGTACTTC | CASRGTSGRNYEQYF | many | TRBV28 | TRBD2 | TRBJ2-7
TGCAGTGCTAGAGATTTCGCTAGTCTGGAGACCCAGTACTTC | CSARDFASLETQYF | - | TRBV20-1 | - | TRBJ2-5
TGCAGTGCTAGAACGGCAGGGGTTCGTAATGAGCAGTTCTTC | CSARTAGVRNEQFF | many | TRBV20-1 | - | TRBJ2-1
TGTGCCAGCAGCTTAGAAATTCGCAGCGCCCCTAACTATGGCTACACCTTC | CASSLEIRSAPNYGYTF | once | TRBV7-8 | - | TRBJ1-2
TGTGCCAGCAGCTTAGTGGACGGGACGGCTCAAGAGACCCAGTACTTC | CASSLVDGTAQETQYF | - | TRBV7-2 | - | TRBJ2-5
TGTGCCATCAGTGGCCGAGATCAGCCCCAGCATTTT | CAISGRDQPQHF | - | TRBV10-3 | - | TRBJ1-5
TGCAGCGTCACGGACCCCCGACTGAACACTGAAGCTTTCTTT | CSVTDPRLNTEAFF | - | TRBV20-1 | - | TRBJ1-1
TGTGCCAGCAGAACAGCTTCTGGAAACACCATATATTTT | CASRTASGNTIYF | few | TRBV27 | - | TRBJ1-3
TGTGCCAGCAGCTTGGTAGGGACAGGGGGCACTGAAGCTTTCTTT | CASSLVGTGGTEAFF | - | TRBV5-5 | TRBD1 | TRBJ1-1
TGTGCCAGCAGCCCCGAAGTCCGTCCCGGGGGGTACAATGAGCAGTTCTTC | CASSPEVRPGGYNEQFF | medium-sized | TRBV7-8 | TRBD2 | TRBJ2-1
TGTGCCAGCAGTCAATGGCAGGGGGACAATGAGCAGTTCTTC | CASSQWQGDNEQFF | many | TRBV12-3/TRBV12-4 | TRBD1 | TRBJ2-1
TGCGCCAGCAGCCAAGAGATTTTCGGGGGCGGCTATGGCTACACCTTC | CASSQEIFGGGYGYTF | few | TRBV4-1 | - | TRBJ1-2
TGCAGTGCTAGAGCGGGACAGGACTACGAGCAGTACTTC | CSARAGQDYEQYF | many | TRBV20-1 | TRBD1 | TRBJ2-7
TGTGCCAGCAGCTTAGGTAGCGGGGGGACTCACGATGGGCAGTTCTTC | CASSLGSGGTHDGQFF | once | TRBV7-9 | TRBD2 | TRBJ2-1
TGTGCCAGCAGCCGTTGGGTGACAGGGCAGAACACTGAAGCTTTCTTT | CASSRWVTGQNTEAFF | - | TRBV12-3/TRBV12-4 | TRBD1 | TRBJ1-1
TGTGCCAGCAGTTTAGGGGGAGGCAATTCACCCCTCCACTTT | CASSLGGGNSPLHF | many | TRBV12-3/TRBV12-4 | - | TRBJ1-6
TGTGCCAGCAGTTTATCTGGACGGGTCCACGAGCAGTACTTC | CASSLSGRVHEQYF | - | TRBV28 | - | TRBJ2-7
TGTGCCAGCAGCACCACTCACAGGGAGGATGGCTACACCTTC | CASSTTHREDGYTF | - | TRBV7-9 | - | TRBJ1-2
TGTGCCAGCAGCTTCAAGGAGAATGAGCAGTTCTTC | CASSFKENEQFF | many | TRBV5-5 | - | TRBJ2-1
TGTGCCAGCAGTTGGACAGGGGGCGAAAAACTGTTTTTT | CASSWTGGEKLFF | many | TRBV12-3/TRBV12-4 | TRBD1 | TRBJ1-4
TGCAGCGTTCAGGGTAGGCTAGCGGGATCAGTAGATACGCAGTATTTT | CSVQGRLAGSVDTQYF | - | TRBV29-1 | TRBD2 | TRBJ2-3
TGTGCCAGCAGTTACATAGCGGGAGCTAATCCAGAGACCCAGTACTTC | CASSYIAGANPETQYF | once | TRBV12-3/TRBV12-4 | TRBD2 | TRBJ2-5
TGCGCCAGCAGCGTGGGGCTCCGACCGAGAACCGGGGAGCTGTTTTTT | CASSVGLRPRTGELFF | - | TRBV5-1 | - | TRBJ2-2
TGTGCCAGCAGTTTAAAATTCCGGATCAACACCTACGAGCAGTACTTC | CASSLKFRINTYEQYF | many | TRBV28 | - | TRBJ2-7
TGTGCCAGCAGCCAATCGCCCGAGGGACCCACCGGGGAGCTGTTTTTT | CASSQSPEGPTGELFF | - | TRBV4-2 | - | TRBJ2-2
TGTGCCAGCAGCTCCCTGGGAACGAGGTCCTACAATGAGCAGTTCTTC | CASSSLGTRSYNEQFF | many | TRBV7-3 | - | TRBJ2-1
TGTGCCAGCAGCTCGGGGGTCACCGGGGAGCTGTTTTTT | CASSSGVTGELFF | many | TRBV7-9 | - | TRBJ2-2
TGTGCCAGCAGTTCCCCAACGGACAGGGTTCGCGAGCAGTACTTC | CASSSPTDRVREQYF | few | TRBV12-3/TRBV12-4 | TRBD1 | TRBJ2-7
TGTGCCACCAGCCCGGGAGACCGTGAGGGGGAAAAACTGTTTTTT | CATSPGDREGEKLFF | - | TRBV24-1 | - | TRBJ1-4